Presented here are 17 T cell receptor beta chains from one specimen sequenced in a study of beta chain features in type 1 diabetes. What was sequenced were expressed TCRB transcripts, since all of the isolated RNA had been reverse transcribed. Here immunoSEQ multiplex PCR was the method, and the copy in TCRdb shows in-frame clones only, minus some. The sample lists over 500,000 clones; around 16% were seen once. The specimen sequenced was naive CD4+ T cells from blood. All receptors derive from a young man in good health.

The chain combines TRBV29-1 with TRBJ2-5; 7 nucleotides match TRBD1. The V segment lost 5 bases and the J segment 5 bases; nucleotides outside the gene matches: 8. The CDR3 is 13 amino acids. From germline, CDR1 is SQVTM and CDR2 ANQGSEA. CDR3 bases: TGCAGCGTTCTTGAAGGGGGCCGGGAGACCCAGTACTTC. Residues: CSVLEGGRETQYF.

The CDR3 sequence: CASSIRSLNFQPQHF. The DNA for the CDR3 is TGTGCCAGTAGTATCAGAAGTCTCAATTTTCAGCCCCAGCATTTT. This sequence joins TRBV19 and TRBJ1-5; no definite D call. CDR1 LNHDA and CDR2 SQIVND come from the germline V gene (reference sequence). The CDR3 runs 15 residues. V lost 3 bases and J 6 bases, leaving 15 bases between the germline ends.

A few counts support this clone. This rearrangement joins TRBV6-5 to TRBJ2-3, with 7 bases fitting TRBD2. This CDR3 spans 13 amino acids. The V segment lost 8 bases and the J segment 4 bases; nucleotides outside the gene matches: 6. CDR1 and CDR2 from the germline V gene are MNHEY and SVGAGI. CDR3 residues: CASRRGGADTQYF. The CDR3 DNA reads TGTGCCAGCCGTAGGGGAGGGGCAGATACGCAGTATTTT.

This clone has only a few counts. V usage is TRBV21-1 and J usage is TRBJ1-4. TRBV21-1 is marked as a pseudogene. There are 15 residues in the CDR3. CDR3 sequence: CASSKARWGNEKLFF. CDR3 bases: TGTGCCAGCAGCAAAGCGCGTTGGGGAAATGAAAAACTGTTTTTT.

This clone was observed a few times. This chain uses TRBV2 with TRBJ2-7; unclear D gene. Looked up from germline, CDR1 is SNHLY and CDR2 is FYNNEI. Trimming removed 5 bases from V and 7 bases from J, with 6 bases in between. The CDR3 spans 10 residues. The DNA for the CDR3 is TGTGCCAGCAGTCAGGCGGAGCAGTACTTC. This encodes CASSQAEQYF.

The V call is TRBV27, the J call TRBJ2-5, with D possibly being TRBD1 (6 bases). V was shortened by 5 bases and J by 9 bases, with 16 bases between the two germline ends. The CDR3 runs 13 residues. The V gene's germline CDR1 is MNHEY and CDR2 SMNVEV (reference sequence). The CDR3 loop reads CASSEERHRAQYF. Here the CDR3 DNA reads TGTGCCAGCAGTGAAGAACGCCACAGGGCCCAGTACTTC.

This clone came up a few times. V gene TRBV4-1 combines with J gene TRBJ1-2, with TRBD1 as a possible D gene (6 bases). Germline V gene sequence: CDR1 MGHRA, CDR2 YSYEKL. The CDR3 consists of 15 residues. V lost 7 bases to trimming and J lost 8 bases, with 23 bases between them. CDR3 bases: TGCGCCAGCACCCAGGGGAGGGGCAGCTTTGAAGGCTACACCTTC. Protein sequence: CASTQGRGSFEGYTF.

The chain couples TRBV27 to TRBJ2-1; 11 positions agree with TRBD2. This CDR3 region has 20 residues. The germline V gene encodes CDR1 MNHEY and CDR2 SMNVEV (reference sequence). J was trimmed by 4 bases and V by 1 base; bases with no gene match: 15. The CDR3 spells CASSLFSRGPTSGAYNEQFF. CDR3 coding DNA: TGTGCCAGCAGTTTATTTAGCAGGGGCCCGACTAGCGGGGCTTACAATGAGCAGTTCTTC.

The J gene is TRBJ2-5, the V gene TRBV11-2; tentative D call: TRBD1 (6 bases). Trimming cost V 0 bases and J 5 bases, with 16 bases left between them. Germline CDR1 reads SGHAT; CDR2 reads FQNNGV. The CDR3 spans 16 residues. The CDR3 region has the DNA TGTGCCAGCAGCTTAGATCGCGGTACAGGGATTGAGACCCAGTACTTC. Translation: CASSLDRGTGIETQYF. Combining the CDR3 with reference TRBV11-2 and TRBJ2-5 gives the whole variable domain EAGVAQSPRYKIIEKRQSVAFWCNPISGHATLYWYQQILGQGPKLLIQFQNNGVVDDSQLPKDRFSAERLKGVDSTLKIQPAKLEDSAVYLCASSLDRGTGIETQYFGPGTRLLVL.

In this sample, this clone turned up a few times. This sequence joins TRBV7-2 and TRBJ2-1, with TRBD2 identical over 10 bases. Germline CDR1 and CDR2: SGHTA and FQGNSA. The ends lost 4 bases at V and 11 bases at J; junction bases unmatched: 14. This CDR3 is 16 amino acids long. Written as DNA, the CDR3 is TGTGCCAGCAGCTCGCGGACTAGCGGTGTCGGCGGGAAGCAGTTCTTC. Residues: CASSSRTSGVGGKQFF.

This rearrangement joins TRBV5-6 to TRBJ1-1; D is perhaps TRBD1 (6 bases). This CDR3 is built from 15 residues. Trimming removed 2 bases at V and 2 bases at J, with 13 bases between. Germline CDR1 reads SGHDT; CDR2 reads YYEEEE. The CDR3 reads CASSLDGRGNTEAFF. The CDR3 region has the DNA TGTGCCAGCAGCTTAGACGGCAGGGGAAACACTGAAGCTTTCTTT.

This clone showed up just a few times. CDR3 in amino acids: CASSSDRAHEQYF. CDR3 bases: TGTGCCAGCAGCTCGGACAGGGCCCACGAGCAGTACTTC. The rearrangement uses TRBV14 and TRBJ2-7; 8 bases fit TRBD1. V gave up 5 bases and J gave up 5 bases; unmatched junction bases: 5. This CDR3 has 13 amino acids. Germline loops: CDR1 SGHDN, CDR2 FVKESK.

This chain joins TRBV4-1 and TRBJ1-2; the D gene is possibly TRBD1 (6 bases). The CDR3 is 14 residues long. Germline V gives CDR1 MGHRA, CDR2 YSYEKL. V was pared by 2 bases and J by 4 bases, with 11 bases between. Here the CDR3 DNA reads TGCGCCAGCAGCCAAACGACAGGCGCCTATGGCTACACCTTC. Its protein is CASSQTTGAYGYTF.

This clone was counted only a few times. The chain uses TRBV7-9 and TRBJ1-3; tentatively, D is TRBD1 (6 bases). V lost 3 bases and J 3 bases, leaving 9 bases between the germline ends. The germline V gene encodes CDR1 SEHNR and CDR2 FQNEAQ (reference sequence). The CDR3 is 14 amino acids. CDR3 nucleotides: TGTGCCAGCAGCTTTCCAGGGGTTGGAAACACCATATATTTT. Translation gives CASSFPGVGNTIYF. Using reference TRBV7-9 and TRBJ1-3 for the parts outside the CDR3, the full variable domain is DTGVSQNPRHKITKRGQNVTFRCDPISEHNRLYWYRQTLGQGPEFLTYFQNEAQLEKSRLLSDRFSAERPKGSFSTLEIQRTEQGDSAMYLCASSFPGVGNTIYFGEGSWLTVV.

V and J are TRBV28 and TRBJ1-5; 7 bases are shared with TRBD1. This CDR3 has 15 amino acids. Unmatched junction bases numbered 6, after V lost 5 bases and J lost 2 bases. Germline V CDR1 and CDR2: MDHEN, SYDVKM. CDR3 protein: CASSPTDRGNQPQHF. CDR3 nucleotides: TGTGCCAGCAGTCCGACAGACAGGGGCAATCAGCCCCAGCATTTT.

This clone was found a few times. The rearrangement uses TRBV5-4 and TRBJ2-6, with D possibly being TRBD1 (6 bases). The germline gives CDR1 SGHNT, CDR2 YYREEE (reference sequence). The CDR3 has 17 amino acids. The ends were cut back, 4 bases at V and 3 bases at J, with 17 bases in the middle. CDR3 nucleotides: TGTGCCAGCAGCCCCGGACAGTTGTTAGGTGGGGCCAACGTCCTGACTTTC. Translated: CASSPGQLLGGANVLTF.

This clone has just a few counts. The chain couples TRBV7-7 to TRBJ2-2, with a possible D match to TRBD2 (5 bases). V lost 4 bases and J lost 6, with 12 bases in between. The CDR3 spans 14 residues. Germline values: CDR1 SSHAT, CDR2 FNYEAQ (reference sequence). CDR3 in DNA: TGTGCCAGCAGCTACGACGGGGTGTCCGGGGAGCTGTTTTTT. Its translation is CASSYDGVSGELFF.